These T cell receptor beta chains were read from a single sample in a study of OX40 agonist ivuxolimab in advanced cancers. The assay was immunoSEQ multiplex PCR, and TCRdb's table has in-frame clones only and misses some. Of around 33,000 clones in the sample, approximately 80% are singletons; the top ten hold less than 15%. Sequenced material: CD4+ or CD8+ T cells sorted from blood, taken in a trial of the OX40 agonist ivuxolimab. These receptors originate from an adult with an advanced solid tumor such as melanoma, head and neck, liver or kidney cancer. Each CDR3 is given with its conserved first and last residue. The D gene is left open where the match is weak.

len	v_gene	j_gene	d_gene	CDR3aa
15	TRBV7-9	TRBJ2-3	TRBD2	CASSSWGLGTDTQYF
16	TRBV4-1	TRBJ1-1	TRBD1	CASSQGPRTGTAEAFF
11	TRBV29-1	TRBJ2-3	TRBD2	CSVGGTDTQYF
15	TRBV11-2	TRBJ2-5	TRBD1	CASSSGTGFLQTQYF
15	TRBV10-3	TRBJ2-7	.	CAISDSGSVPYEQYF
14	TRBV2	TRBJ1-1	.	CASSEEDPGPEAFF
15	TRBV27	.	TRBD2	CASRELGREDDEQYF
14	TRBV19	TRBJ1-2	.	CASTHPPGYYGYTF
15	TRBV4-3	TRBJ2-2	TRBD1	CASSAGQGDAGELFF
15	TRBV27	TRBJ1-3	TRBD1	CASSSLTGVGNTIYF
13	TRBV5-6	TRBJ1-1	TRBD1	CASSTGTGGLSFF
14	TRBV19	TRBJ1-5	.	CATTEGNSNQPQHF
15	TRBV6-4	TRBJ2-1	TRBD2	CASSPGLAEGNEQFF
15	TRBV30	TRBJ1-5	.	CAWSVDLGVNQPQHF
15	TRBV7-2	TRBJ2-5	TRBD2	CASSLGGGYQETQYF
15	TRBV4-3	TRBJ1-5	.	CASSQDLGEYQPQHF
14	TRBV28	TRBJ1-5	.	CASSATGINQPQHF
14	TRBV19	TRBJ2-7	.	CASSIGALSYEQYF
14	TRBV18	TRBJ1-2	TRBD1	CASSPGTGDYGYTF
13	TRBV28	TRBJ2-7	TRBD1	CASSYGWTGEQYF
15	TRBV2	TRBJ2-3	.	CASSSGTVSTDTQYF
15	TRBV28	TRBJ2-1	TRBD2	CASRDPGLGHNEQFF
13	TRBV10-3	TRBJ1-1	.	CAISDDGYTEAFF
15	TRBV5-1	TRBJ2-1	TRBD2	CASSFGTSGYNEQFF
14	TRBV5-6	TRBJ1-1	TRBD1	CASSVGTGNTEAFF
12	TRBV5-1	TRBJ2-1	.	CASSLDSTMQFF
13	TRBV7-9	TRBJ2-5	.	CASRGPYQETQYF
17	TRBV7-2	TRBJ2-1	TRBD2	CASSFSASGSSYNEQFF
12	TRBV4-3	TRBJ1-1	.	CASSQGTDEAFF
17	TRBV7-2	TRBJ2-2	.	CASSLAFGQGNTGELFF
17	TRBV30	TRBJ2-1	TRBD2	CAWSVTLGLAGYNEQFF
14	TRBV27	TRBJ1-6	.	CATPVPHYNSPLHF
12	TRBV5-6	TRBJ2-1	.	CASSLWVNEQFF
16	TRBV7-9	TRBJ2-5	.	CASSLSLLLVQETQYF
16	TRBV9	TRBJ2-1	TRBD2	CASSPHDSGRSLGEFF
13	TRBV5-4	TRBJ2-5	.	CASSLGHTETQYF
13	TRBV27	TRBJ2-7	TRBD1	CASSFGTGYEQYF
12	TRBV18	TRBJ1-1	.	CASSPFGGEAFF
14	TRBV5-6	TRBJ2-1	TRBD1	CASSLGTGASEQFF
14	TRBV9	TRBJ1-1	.	CASSVEWENTEAFF
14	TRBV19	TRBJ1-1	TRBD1	CASSMTGWMAEAFF
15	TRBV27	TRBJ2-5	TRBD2	CASSPGTSAWETQYF
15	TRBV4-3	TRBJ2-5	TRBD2	CASSQLLADQETQYF